This TCR beta chain came from a study of blood T cell repertoires in COVID-19. Study information: Sites in the United States, Italy and Spain provided acute and convalescent COVID-19 samples.

Participants, roughly 18 to 89 years old, spanned 24 US areas. The protocol was immunoSEQ multiplex PCR, while the TCRdb copy is restricted to in-frame clones and leaves out a portion. This table holds more than 300,000 clones, 92% found once. CDR1 is SGHDN, CDR2 FVKESK, per germline. CDR3 length: 13 residues. Trimming shortened V by 3 bases and J by 4 bases, and 10 bases separated the two germline ends. The chain carries TRBV14 and TRBJ2-7; D gene ambiguous. The sequence came from a woman under 40 who had recovered from COVID-19. Material for sequencing was PBMCs or T cells enriched from blood (not recorded which). CDR3 in DNA: TGTGCCAGCAGCCATCGCCCGACTTACGAGCAGTACTTC. This codes for CASSHRPTYEQYF.